This T cell receptor beta chain was captured in a study of regulatory T cells in long-lasting Graves disease. To make TCR beta libraries, researchers used iRepertoire HTBI primers and Arm-PCR of CDR3 regions. TCRdb recomputed calls from the multiplex PCR reads with MiXCR, one row per CDR3 protein. The top ten clones hold just over 20% of a sample with roughly 350,000 distinct CDR3 sequences, 15% to 20% of them seen once. Indicated time point: newly diagnosed GD, antithyroid drugs for less than 3 months. Construction of the TCR library relied on RNA isolated from PBMCs. Into tubes containing EDTA, roughly 8.8 milliliters of peripheral blood were drawn. V trimming: 5 bases; J trimming: 4 bases; junction bases outside the gene matches: 8. CDR1 and CDR2 from the germline V gene are SGHRS and YFSETQ. This CDR3 has 15 amino acids. Separately, the same data were catalogued under a study of T cells in Graves' hyperthyroidism and ophthalmopathy. That work contributes: Each diagnosis was grounded in clinical symptoms, serum thyroxine and TRAb, thyroid ultrasound, and orbital computed tomography. A set of HTBI primers served as the primers for a first-round RT-PCR of the TCR CDR3.

The rearrangement joins TRBV5-1 to TRBJ2-7; 11 bases are shared with TRBD1. The receptor comes from a woman aged 18-29 years with Graves disease. The sequencing used peripheral blood mononuclear cells (PBMCs), collected at new diagnosis, from a patient treated with antithyroid drugs. CDR3: CASRTGQGAGYEQYF. In DNA form, the CDR3 reads TGCGCCAGCAGGACTGGACAGGGGGCTGGATACGAGCAGTACTTC.